Shown below are 11 T cell receptor beta chains from a single sample sequenced in a study of tumor-infiltrating lymphocytes in primary liver carcinoma. Synthesis of TCR beta cDNA was carried out from 500 ng total RNA with a constant-region primer. Three-round nested multiplex PCR performed with slightly modified ARM-PCR produced the TCR beta libraries. Running 10 cycles apiece, the first two PCR rounds relied on TRBV1-TRBV30 forward primers together with a C-beta reverse primer. MiXCR, run by TCRdb on the multiplex PCR reads, gives a single entry per CDR3 protein. The table includes approximately 74,000 distinct CDR3 sequences, 71% detected once. Total RNA and DNA came together from approximately 20-30 mg of bulk tissue without cell sorting. The sample taken for sequencing was liver tumor tissue from sampling region 4. Specified subset: tumor region T4, right-lateral pole. These receptors were collected from a woman between 55 and 75 years old with primary liver carcinoma and hepatitis B virus infection.

This clonotype occurred a few times. Mismatch with germline at one junction end may stem from a read error. J is TRBJ2-3 and V is TRBV29-1, with unresolved D. CDR1 and CDR2 from the germline V gene are SQVTM and ANQGSEA. The CDR3 extends over 10 amino acids. This CDR3 is CSVDTDMQYF. The CDR3 nucleotides read TGCAGCGTCGACACAGATATGCAGTATTTT.

A note on this clonotype: One end of the junction is discordant with germline, which a read error may explain. This chain uses TRBV6-2 or TRBV6-3 with TRBJ2-5; 7 bases agree with TRBD2. This CDR3 is 14 amino acids long. In germline, CDR1 is MNHEY, CDR2 SVGEGT. CDR3: CANSYGLGAETQYF. CDR3 in DNA: TGTGCCAACAGTTATGGACTAGGGGCAGAGACCCAGTACTTC.

This clonotype was counted at least ten times. The chain joins TRBV6-5 to TRBJ1-2; TRBD1 might be the D (6 bases). Germline V gives CDR1 MNHEY, CDR2 SVGAGI. V lost 2 bases, J lost 8 bases, and 15 bases lay in between. The CDR3 totals 14 residues. CDR3 bases: TGTGCCAGCAGTTACACAACACAGGGCCGGGGCTACACCTTC. Amino acid sequence: CASSYTTQGRGYTF.

The V gene is TRBV6-5, the J gene TRBJ2-1, with D perhaps matching TRBD1 (6 bases). This CDR3 region has 16 residues. In germline, CDR1 is MNHEY, CDR2 SVGAGI. Deletions cut 2 bases from V and 7 bases from J, with 18 bases between. The CDR3 spells CASSYPGMGARNEQFF. CDR3 sequence (DNA): TGTGCCAGCAGTTACCCAGGAATGGGGGCGCGGAATGAGCAGTTCTTC.

With respect to this clonotype: The junction shows a germline mismatch at one end, possibly a read error. The V and J genes are TRBV6-2 or TRBV6-3 and TRBJ1-1; 11 bases agree with TRBD1. The CDR3 runs to 15 residues. The germline V gene has CDR1 MNHEY and CDR2 SVGEGT. CDR3 amino acids: CASSSWDRGFTEVFF. CDR3 DNA: TGTGCCAGCAGTTCCTGGGACAGGGGGTTCACTGAAGTTTTCTTT.

This chain uses TRBV11-3 with TRBJ2-7, with 10 nucleotides matching TRBD1. V was clipped by 7 bases and J by 3 bases; unmatched bases: 9. The germline V gene encodes CDR1 SGHNT and CDR2 YENEEA. The CDR3 covers 15 residues. CDR3 nucleotide sequence: TGTGCCAGCAACTCCGCGACAGGGGGCAACTACGAGCAGTACTTC. Residues: CASNSATGGNYEQYF.

This clonotype is categorized as medium-sized. The rearrangement links TRBV11-2 to TRBJ2-1; 11 bases are a match to TRBD2. This CDR3 is 16 amino acids long. After removal of 5 bases from V and 2 bases from J, the junction contained 5 bases not matched to a gene. In germline, CDR1 is SGHAT, CDR2 FQNNGV. CDR3 in DNA: TGTGCCAGCAGCCCCCGACTAGCGGGAACCTACAATGAGCAGTTCTTC. It specifies CASSPRLAGTYNEQFF.

This clonotype showed up just once. This may arise from a read error, as a much more abundant clone is one base away. The chain couples TRBV28 to TRBJ2-4; TRBD2 matches 7 bases. After removal of 3 bases from V and 8 bases from J, the junction contained 10 bases not matched to a gene. This CDR3 is built from 15 residues. CDR1 MDHEN and CDR2 SYDVKM come from the germline V gene. The CDR3 nucleotides read TGTGCCAGCAGTTTTTATAGGGAGGGCCTGGACATTCAGTACTTC. Translated, it gives CASSFYREGLDIQYF.

This clonotype has ten or more counts. The chain employs TRBV12-3 or TRBV12-4 and TRBJ2-5, with TRBD1 matching 9 bases. The CDR3 extends over 15 amino acids. Losses at the gene ends were 5 bases for V and 5 bases for J; bases not matched to a gene: 9. Here the CDR3 DNA reads TGTGCCAGCAGTCCTCCACAGGGGGCCCGGGAGACCCAGTACTTC. It translates to CASSPPQGARETQYF.

With respect to this clonotype: This is likely a read error, given that the CDR3 carries no conserved phenylalanine or tryptophan at its end. Because the CDR3's place on the DNA is in doubt, the DNA is left out and the CDR3 is given as listed by TCRdb. The J gene is TRBJ2-5, the V gene TRBV5-4; the tabulated D call, TRBD1, remains unverified against the DNA. Counting both end residues, the CDR3 totals 16 amino acids. Germline values: CDR1 SGHNT, CDR2 YYREEE (reference sequence). The CDR3 sequence is CASNPGQTPSRETRYS.

The chain joins TRBV6-2 or TRBV6-3 to TRBJ2-7, with D possibly matching TRBD2 (6 bases). The CDR3 spans 14 residues. Germline V lookup: CDR1 MNHEY, CDR2 SVGEGT. Trimming left V 8 bases short and J 2 bases short, with 16 bases between. The CDR3 DNA follows: TGTGCCAGCTGCAGACTAGAGGGTGCCTACGAGCAGTACTTC. Amino acid sequence: CASCRLEGAYEQYF.